The source of this T cell receptor beta chain is a study of post-analysis software for immune sequencing data. Study-level findings and limits: Included in a set of 5 or 6 TRBV segments more frequent in patients than controls were TRBV5-6, TRBV5-1 and TRBV20-1.

As to this clonotype: Its antigen is not identified.

Each TCR beta cDNA library carried unique molecular identifiers. TCRdb ran MiXCR on the PCR reads and lists one entry per CDR3 protein. Among fewer than 700,000 distinct CDR3 sequences listed, 44% were seen once. CDR1 SEHNR and CDR2 FQNEAQ come from the germline V gene (reference sequence). The CDR3 is 15 residues long. The ends were cut back, 5 bases at V and 3 bases at J, with 15 bases in the middle. V and J are TRBV7-9 and TRBJ2-3; D unresolved. The sample taken for sequencing was blood. The source of this sequence is a girl aged 5-17 years with multiple sclerosis. The CDR3 sequence: CASSARGPTTDTQYF. CDR3 nucleotides: TGTGCCAGCAGCGCCCGAGGACCAACAACAGATACGCAGTATTTT.